The 17 T cell receptor beta chains reported below all come from one sample, sequenced in a study of blood T cell repertoires in COVID-19. The method was immunoSEQ multiplex PCR; TCRdb's version includes in-frame clones alone and lacks a portion of them. The table lists roughly 45,000 clones, under 90% of them singletons. The specimen was peripheral blood. Source of these receptors: a woman older than 75 with COVID-19, enrolled during active disease.

The chain recombines TRBV19 with TRBJ1-5; 7 bases map to TRBD1. Germline trimming cut 3 bases from V and 5 bases from J; bases unmatched to any gene: 7. The CDR3 has 15 residues. Germline V CDR1 and CDR2: LNHDA, SQIVND (reference sequence). CDR3 DNA: TGTGCCAGTAGTATCAGACAGGGTGGTCATCAGCCCCAGCATTTT. Translation: CASSIRQGGHQPQHF.

The V call is TRBV7-8, the J call TRBJ2-3; maybe TRBD1 (8 bases). This CDR3 comprises 16 residues. Trimming took 1 base from V and 3 from J, leaving 14 bases between them. Germline CDR1 and CDR2: SGHVS and FQNEAQ. DNA for the CDR3: TGTGCCAGCAGCTTAGGGACAGGGAGGGGTACAGATACGCAGTATTTT. Its translation: CASSLGTGRGTDTQYF.

The rearrangement links TRBV19 to TRBJ1-2, with TRBD1 identical over 7 bases. This CDR3 spans 16 amino acids. V shed 8 bases and J 2 bases; nucleotides not matched to a gene: 14. Germline CDR1 is LNHDA and CDR2 is SQIVND (reference sequence). CDR3: CASRRQGGYRNYGYTF. CDR3 bases: TGTGCCAGTCGTCGACAGGGAGGATACAGAAACTATGGCTACACCTTC.

This chain connects TRBV5-5 to TRBJ1-5, with D tentatively TRBD1 (5 bases). The CDR3 consists of 15 residues. Trimming took 1 base from V and 6 from J, leaving 14 bases between them. The V gene's germline CDR1 is SGHKS and CDR2 YYEKEE (reference sequence). The CDR3 coding sequence is TGTGCCAGCAGCTTGTTGGTGGGGGGAGGTCAGCCCCAGCATTTT. Amino acid sequence: CASSLLVGGGQPQHF.

The gene calls are TRBV6-2 or TRBV6-3 and TRBJ2-6; a weak D match, TRBD1 (6 bases). The CDR3 has 18 amino acids. Trimming stripped 2 bases from V and 0 bases from J, with 14 bases between. Per germline, CDR1 MNHEY and CDR2 SVGEGT. For the CDR3, the DNA is TGTGCCAGCAGTTACGAGGCAGGGGCCGTCTCTGGGGCCAACGTCCTGACTTTC. Protein product: CASSYEAGAVSGANVLTF.

CDR3 region: CASSILRQFYGYTF. CDR3 DNA sequence: TGTGCCAGTAGTATTTTACGACAGTTCTATGGCTACACCTTC. V is TRBV19 and J is TRBJ1-2; D perhaps matches TRBD1 (5 bases). Trimming removed 3 bases from V and 4 bases from J, with 12 bases in between. This CDR3 region has 14 residues. CDR1 is LNHDA and CDR2 is SQIVND in the germline V gene (reference sequence).

CDR3 in amino acids: CASSPGTGALFGGYTF. CDR3 DNA: TGTGCCAGCAGTCCCGGGACAGGGGCTCTTTTTGGGGGCTACACCTTC. The rearrangement uses TRBV28 and TRBJ1-2; 10 bases align to TRBD1. This CDR3 comprises 16 residues. Germline loops: CDR1 MDHEN, CDR2 SYDVKM. The V gene end was trimmed by 5 bases and the J gene end by 8 bases; junction bases not matched to a gene: 14.

J is TRBJ1-1 and V is TRBV3-1 (or the pseudogene TRBV3-2), with D perhaps TRBD1 (6 bases). This CDR3 has 15 amino acids. The germline V and J ends were trimmed by 4 bases and 1 base, with 13 bases remaining between them. CDR1 is LGHDT and CDR2 is YNNKEL in the germline V gene (reference sequence). This CDR3 is CASSLKGHGNTEAFF. The CDR3 DNA reads as TGTGCCAGCAGCCTTAAGGGACATGGGAACACTGAAGCTTTCTTT.

The chain has TRBV18 and TRBJ2-1, with D possibly being TRBD2 (6 bases). The V and J ends lost 3 bases and 3 bases respectively, with 6 bases between them. The CDR3 runs 13 residues. CDR1 is KGHSH and CDR2 is LQKENI in the germline V gene. The CDR3 DNA reads as TGTGCCAGCTCACCGCGGGGCTACAATGAGCAGTTCTTC. It translates to CASSPRGYNEQFF.

The chain couples TRBV4-2 to TRBJ1-3, with D uncertain. The CDR3 totals 14 residues. CDR1 and CDR2 (germline): LGHNA, YNFKEQ. Trimming removed 1 base at V and 1 base at J, with 5 bases between. Written as DNA, the CDR3 is TGTGCCAGCAGCCAAGGGCCATCTGGAAACACCATATATTTT. Protein: CASSQGPSGNTIYF.

The chain links TRBV9 to TRBJ2-1; a possible D gene is TRBD2 (5 bases). V was shortened by 4 bases and J by 10 bases, with 21 bases between the two germline ends. Per germline, CDR1 SGDLS and CDR2 YYNGEE. The CDR3 is made up of 15 amino acids. The CDR3 DNA reads as TGTGCCAGCAGCCCCCCGGTATCCGGGAATGGGGAGCAGTTCTTC. It encodes CASSPPVSGNGEQFF.

The gene calls are TRBV11-3 and TRBJ2-2; D is uncertain. Trimming took 1 base from V and 7 from J, leaving 7 bases between them. The germline CDR1 and CDR2 sequences are SGHNT and YENEEA. The CDR3 length is 13 residues. For the CDR3, the DNA is TGTGCCAGCAGCTTAGGGGCGAGCGGGGAGCTGTTTTTT. It specifies CASSLGASGELFF.

V and J are TRBV19 and TRBJ2-4; TRBD1 matches at 7 bases. The germline CDR1 and CDR2 sequences are LNHDA and SQIVND (reference sequence). This CDR3 has 15 residues. V was pared by 9 bases and J by 0 bases, with 8 bases of the junction left unmatched. CDR3 DNA: TGTGCCAGCCAGGGGGACAGACTAGCCAAAAACATTCAGTACTTC. Encoded protein: CASQGDRLAKNIQYF.

The V and J genes are TRBV13 and TRBJ1-5; 7 bases line up with TRBD1. V shed 5 bases and J 1 base; nucleotides not matched to a gene: 2. Germline V gene data show CDR1 as PRHDT and CDR2 as FYEKMQ (reference sequence). The CDR3 contains 14 residues. In DNA, the CDR3 is TGTGCCAGCAGCGAACAGGGGAGCAATCAGCCCCAGCATTTT. Residues: CASSEQGSNQPQHF.

This chain joins TRBV18 and TRBJ2-5; the match to TRBD2 covers 8 bases. Germline CDR1 KGHSH, CDR2 LQKENI. This CDR3 is built from 16 residues. V was pared by 1 base and J by 2 bases, with 6 bases of the junction left unmatched. CDR3 loop: CASSPLSSGSQETQYF. The CDR3 nucleotides read TGTGCCAGCTCACCACTTTCCAGCGGGAGTCAAGAGACCCAGTACTTC.

This sequence joins TRBV6-5 and TRBJ1-5, with 9 bases that match TRBD1. The CDR3 is 15 amino acids. The V gene end was trimmed by 6 bases and the J gene end by 2 bases; junction bases not matched to a gene: 5. CDR1 is MNHEY and CDR2 is SVGAGI in the germline V gene. CDR3 amino acids: CASSRDRAGNQPQHF. The CDR3, as DNA: TGTGCCAGCAGCAGGGACAGGGCAGGCAATCAGCCCCAGCATTTT.

This chain links TRBV28 with TRBJ2-7; TRBD1 aligns across 7 bases. This CDR3 is 13 amino acids long. The germline V gene has CDR1 MDHEN and CDR2 SYDVKM. The V and J ends lost 7 bases and 5 bases, in that order; junction bases with no gene match: 8. DNA of the CDR3: TGTGCCAGCACGCAGGGACAGACTGACGAGCAGTACTTC. Its translation is CASTQGQTDEQYF.